Listed here is a single T cell receptor beta chain. These data are taken from a study of blood T cell repertoires in COVID-19. The overall study: Specimens from acute and convalescent COVID-19 originated in the United States, Italy and Spain.

The data were produced by immunoSEQ multiplex PCR, yet TCRdb's version contains in-frame clones alone and is incomplete. Of under 100,000 clones listed, under 90% were seen once; the top ten hold approximately 3.1%. This CDR3 spans 15 amino acids. Germline V gene data show CDR1 as MNHEY and CDR2 as SVGAGI. V dropped 10 bases and J dropped 1 base, with 20 bases sitting between them. The chain employs TRBV6-5 and TRBJ2-7, with TRBD1 as a possible D gene (6 bases). Source material: peripheral blood. The clonotype comes from a woman between 65 and 79 years old with acute or convalescent COVID-19. Written as DNA, the CDR3 is TGTGCCACTGCACCAAGGACAGAGCATTCCTACGAGCAGTACTTC. Translation: CATAPRTEHSYEQYF.